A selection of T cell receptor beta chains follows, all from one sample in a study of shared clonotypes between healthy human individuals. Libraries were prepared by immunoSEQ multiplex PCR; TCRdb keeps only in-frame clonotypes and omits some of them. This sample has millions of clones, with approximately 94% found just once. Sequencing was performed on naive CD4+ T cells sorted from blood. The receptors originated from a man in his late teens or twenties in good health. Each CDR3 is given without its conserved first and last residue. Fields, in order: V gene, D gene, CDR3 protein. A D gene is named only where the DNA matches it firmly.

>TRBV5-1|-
ASSPGQLVAEAF
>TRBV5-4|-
ASSPWGRAGSYNEQF
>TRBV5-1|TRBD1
ASSLIQGPRGGELF
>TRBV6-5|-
ASSKSRVDIQY
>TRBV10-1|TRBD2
ASSAGTSGHNEQF
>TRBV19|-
ASSTIPQETQY
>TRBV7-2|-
ASSLELGSGSPLH
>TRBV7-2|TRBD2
ASSLAAGLALDEQY
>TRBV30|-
AWSTGRHEQY
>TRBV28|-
ASTNGRGGYEKLF
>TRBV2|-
ASSGGTNEKLF
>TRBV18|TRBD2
ASSLSGTSGENEQF
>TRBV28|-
ASTSVGPGREKLF